This TCR beta chain was sequenced in a study of blood T cell repertoires in COVID-19. Study background: Acute and convalescent COVID-19 samples came from the United States, Italy and Spain.

This CDR3 region has 14 residues. CDR1 and CDR2 (germline): SQVTM, ANQGSEA. The trim removed 6 bases at V and 0 bases at J, leaving 3 bases unmatched. Data came from immunoSEQ multiplex PCR; TCRdb stores just in-frame clones and leaves some out. The repertoire holds 170,000 or so clones, with around nine tenths as singletons. Input material: peripheral blood. The V gene is TRBV29-1, the J gene TRBJ1-3, with 9 nucleotides matching TRBD1. This clonotype was sampled from an older woman with COVID-19, enrolled during active disease. The CDR3 DNA sequence: TGCAGCGTCGGGACAGGGAGCTCTGGAAACACCATATATTTT. Translating it yields CSVGTGSSGNTIYF.